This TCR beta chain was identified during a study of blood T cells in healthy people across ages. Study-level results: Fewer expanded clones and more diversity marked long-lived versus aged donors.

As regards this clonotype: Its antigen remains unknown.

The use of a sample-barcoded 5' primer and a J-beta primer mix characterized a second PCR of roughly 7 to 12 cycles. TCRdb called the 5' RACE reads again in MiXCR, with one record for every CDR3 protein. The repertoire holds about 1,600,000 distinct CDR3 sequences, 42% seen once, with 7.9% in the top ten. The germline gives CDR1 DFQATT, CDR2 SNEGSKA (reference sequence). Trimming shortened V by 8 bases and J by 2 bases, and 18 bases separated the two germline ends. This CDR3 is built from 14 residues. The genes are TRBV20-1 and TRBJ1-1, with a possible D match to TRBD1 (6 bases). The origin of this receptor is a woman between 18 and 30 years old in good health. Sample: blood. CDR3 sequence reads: CSPSAGGGNTEAFF. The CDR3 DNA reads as TGCAGTCCAAGCGCTGGGGGGGGCAACACTGAAGCTTTCTTT.